This T cell receptor beta chain derives from a study of STAT5B mutations in CD4+ large granular lymphocyte leukemia (dated by TCRdb to between 2021 and 2024). Regarding the study in general: When cryopreserved patient cells were available, CD8+ cells were depleted as a first step, and selection with anti-CD4 microbeads followed. Flow cytometry on FACSCanto II or FACSVerse showed that the purified fractions were more than 95% pure among lymphocytes. The TCRbeta repertoires of CD4+ T-cell large granular lymphocyte leukemia patients were compared with the TCRbeta repertoires of healthy blood donors.

TCRbeta rearrangements were sequenced from genomic DNA using the immunoSEQ assay at survey resolution. The study's own analysis went as follows. Clonotypes representing more than 5% of the repertoire were considered putative leukemic clones, and 50 to 75 such clones were identified across approximately 26 patients. A lowest detectable productive clonotype frequency of 2.59 x 10-5 was observed in the TCR sequencing data. Only productive TCRbeta rearrangements, defined as complete and in-frame sequences, were included in the analyses. Simpson clonality, calculated in the immunoSEQ Analyzer version 3.0, was used as the measure of sample clonality. Clones were binned by frequency as very rare, small, medium, large (1-20%) or hyperexpanded (>20%). Generation probabilities were estimated with OLGA 1.2.3, V-gene circos plots were made with VDJtools, specificities were looked up in VDJdb, and CDR3 motifs were identified with GLIPH. This immuneACCESS table, as held by TCRdb, lists in-frame sequences with V and J called but not all clones. Of the missing ones, under half trace to an unresolved V gene in checked studies; the others have no known cause. That table gives V, J and clone size, and the DNA gave D and trimming. This sample is represented by fewer than 9,000 clones; roughly three quarters of them were singletons. The top ten clonotypes cover about 72% of the sample.

V and J lose 7 bases and 9 bases, and a span of 19 bases separates them. The germline V gene supplies CDR1 MDHEN and CDR2 SYDVKM. The CDR3 starts with the cysteine, ends with the phenylalanine, and has 14 residues. Here the CDR3 DNA is all that survives: 42 bases in frame from base 1. What the authors observed across the whole study: Patient cell sources varied, and just 6 or 7 CD4-sorted patient samples were included in the clonality comparison against healthy controls. Main leukemic clonotypes were private to each patient, although 20% to 30% appeared at low frequency in other patients' non-leukemic repertoires. The data were not HLA-matched, and the higher clonality in CD4+ T-LGLL than in CD8+ T-LGLL could be due to the relatively small sample size. Compared with healthy CD4+ repertoires, CD4-sorted patient repertoires appeared more clonal, and this difference remained even after the putative leukemic clones were removed. TRBV06-family usage was enriched among the top patient clones (8/27) compared with healthy controls (2/35).

As for this clone: The specificity of this receptor is unknown. No base qualities exist here, and no much larger clone lies one base off it.

CD4+ T-LGLL patients were recruited from hematology units in Padova (Italy), Helsinki (Finland) and Shinshu (Japan). Depending on what sample material was available, patient samples were either unselected PBMC or bead-purified CD4+, CD4+CD8+, CD57+ or CD56+ fractions. Deep amplicon sequencing of the same DNA produced somatic STAT5B mutation profiles, and these profiles were combined with the patient TCRbeta data. All TCR-sequenced material derived from peripheral blood: patient blood samples and healthy donor buffy coats. Peripheral blood mononuclear cells were isolated by Ficoll-Hypaque gradient centrifugation. Genomic DNA was extracted using the Gentra Puregene Cell and Tissue kit, and a Qubit 2.0 fluorometer was used to quantify it.

The chain is made from TRBV28 and TRBJ2-4; TRBD2 could be the D gene, as 5 bases match. The clonotype comes from a woman between 55 and 75 years old with CD4+ T-cell large granular lymphocyte leukemia. The sample comprised PBMCs. The nucleotide sequence is TGTGCCAGCACCGTGAGAGGAGGTATAGGCATTCAGTACTTC. The resulting protein is CASTVRGGIGIQYF.